One and the same sample provided the 20 T cell receptor beta chains below, sequenced in a study of T cell responses to AZD1222 COVID-19 vaccine. Sequencing was performed with immunoSEQ multiplex PCR; in TCRdb, only in-frame clones are kept and a portion is missing. The sample gives approximately 45,000 clones, around 88% of which show up once; approximately 25% is in the top ten. The material was peripheral blood, obtained 28 days after the second AZD1222 dose. Receptors were obtained from an adult who received the AZD1222 COVID-19 vaccine.

V is TRBV7-5 and J is TRBJ1-2; the table calls TRBD1, which could not be checked here. TRBV7-5 is reported as a pseudogene. The CDR3 has 18 amino acids. The CDR3 reads CVRSLEWGQGVLYYGYTF. The CDR3 nucleotides read TGTGTCAGAAGCTTAGAATGGGGACAGGGGGTATTGTACTATGGCTACACCTTC.

This sequence joins TRBV4-3 and TRBJ2-7, with 8 bases matching TRBD1. CDR1 LGHNA and CDR2 YSLEER come from the germline V gene. With 0 bases clipped from V and 6 bases from J, the junction kept 10 bases outside the gene matches. CDR3 size: 16 residues. CDR3 amino acids: CASSQDRLDRGSEQYF. The CDR3 nucleotides read TGCGCCAGCAGCCAAGATAGGCTTGACAGGGGTTCCGAGCAGTACTTC.

As regards this clone: The sample contains more than one DNA sequence encoding this CDR3. This chain links TRBV11-2 with TRBJ2-3; no clear D. Trimming shortened V by 3 bases and J by 4 bases, and 5 bases separated the two germline ends. The CDR3 totals 12 residues. CDR1 SGHAT and CDR2 FQNNGV come from the germline V gene. CDR3 DNA: TGTGCCAGCAGCTTGCTAGCAGATACGCAGTATTTT. This sequence encodes CASSLLADTQYF.

The chain employs TRBV19 and TRBJ1-5; 8 bases are shared with TRBD1. This CDR3 is 18 amino acids long. The J segment lost 2 bases and the V segment lost 3 bases, leaving 12 bases of the junction unmatched. Germline V gene data show CDR1 as LNHDA and CDR2 as SQIVND (reference sequence). CDR3 sequence: CASSMSLRQGAGNQPQHF. The CDR3 region has the DNA TGTGCCAGTAGTATGAGTTTGCGGCAGGGGGCTGGCAATCAGCCCCAGCATTTT.

The V and J genes are TRBV5-1 and TRBJ1-6, with TRBD1 as a possible D gene (5 bases). The germline V and J ends were trimmed by 1 base and 8 bases, with 10 bases remaining between them. The CDR3 is 14 amino acids. The V gene's germline CDR1 is SGHRS and CDR2 YFSETQ. The CDR3 coding sequence is TGCGCCAGCAGCTTGACAGGTGGGGATTCACCCCTCCACTTT. This sequence encodes CASSLTGGDSPLHF.

The J gene is TRBJ2-7, the V gene TRBV30; no definite D call. CDR3 length equals 14 residues. Germline values: CDR1 GTSNPN, CDR2 SVGIG (reference sequence). The V and J ends lost 2 bases and 2 bases respectively, with 13 bases between them. The CDR3 coding sequence is TGTGCCTGGAGTAGTAAGCTGCCTACCTACGAGCAGTACTTC. Amino acid sequence: CAWSSKLPTYEQYF.

The chain employs TRBV5-4 and TRBJ2-1; D unresolved. The CDR3 is made up of 11 amino acids. The V end was cut by 0 bases, the J end by 7 bases, with 2 bases between. Germline V gene lookup returns CDR1 SGHNT and CDR2 YYREEE (reference sequence). Written as DNA, the CDR3 is TGTGCCAGCAGCTTGGGAAATGAGCAGTTCTTC. It encodes CASSLGNEQFF.

In its sample, this clone was seen once. The rearrangement uses TRBV30 and TRBJ1-5; possibly TRBD1 for D (5 bases). V was clipped by 1 base and J by 4 bases, with 8 bases between them. The CDR3 is made up of 13 amino acids. Germline CDR1 GTSNPN, CDR2 SVGIG (reference sequence). For the CDR3, the DNA is TGTGCCTGGAGTGGGGACCTTAATCAGCCCCAGCATTTT. Its translation: CAWSGDLNQPQHF.

The chain uses TRBV7-9 and TRBJ1-4; the match to TRBD1 covers 7 bases. The CDR3 sequence is 15 residues long. Germline CDR1 reads SEHNR; CDR2 reads FQNEAQ (reference sequence). The V segment lost 5 bases and the J segment 6 bases; nucleotides outside the gene matches: 9. CDR3 bases: TGTGCCAGCAGCATAAGACAGGGATTTGATGAAAAACTGTTTTTT. As protein: CASSIRQGFDEKLFF. The full variable domain, with the rest looked up from reference TRBV7-9 and TRBJ1-4, is DTGVSQNPRHKITKRGQNVTFRCDPISEHNRLYWYRQTLGQGPEFLTYFQNEAQLEKSRLLSDRFSAERPKGSFSTLEIQRTEQGDSAMYLCASSIRQGFDEKLFFGSGTQLSVL.

The chain is built from TRBV5-1 and TRBJ2-3; D not certain. The CDR3 consists of 13 residues. The germline CDR1 and CDR2 sequences are SGHRS and YFSETQ. V was trimmed by 0 bases and J by 6 bases, leaving 8 bases between them. The CDR3 bases are TGCGCCAGCAGCTTGGTATTAACTGATACGCAGTATTTT. Its protein product is CASSLVLTDTQYF.

This clone showed up just once. The rearrangement uses TRBV6-5 and TRBJ1-2; D ambiguous. Germline CDR1 and CDR2: MNHEY and SVGAGI. Between the trimmed V and J ends, which lost 6 bases and 8 bases, there was a span of 16 bases. The CDR3 runs to 13 residues. This chain's CDR3 is CASRSGPQRGYTF. CDR3 DNA: TGTGCCAGCAGATCCGGCCCTCAGAGGGGCTACACCTTC.

This clone came up a few times. The V gene is TRBV7-2, the J gene TRBJ1-1; possibly TRBD1 for D (6 bases). Germline CDR1 reads SGHTA; CDR2 reads FQGNSA. Trimming removed 5 bases from V and 5 bases from J, with 15 bases in between. The CDR3 is 14 amino acids. The CDR3 loop reads CASSPNRAGTEAFF. Here the CDR3 DNA reads TGTGCCAGCAGCCCAAACAGGGCGGGAACTGAAGCTTTCTTT.

This rearrangement joins TRBV30 to TRBJ1-5, with D perhaps matching TRBD1 (6 bases). V was cut by 0 bases and J by 6 bases, with 12 bases left in between. Germline CDR1 reads GTSNPN; CDR2 reads SVGIG (reference sequence). This CDR3 spans 14 amino acids. This CDR3 is CAWSVGAQAQPQHF. CDR3 sequence (DNA): TGTGCCTGGAGTGTGGGGGCGCAGGCTCAGCCCCAGCATTTT.

This chain joins TRBV9 and TRBJ2-7; D ambiguous. This CDR3 has 12 amino acids. Germline CDR1 reads SGDLS; CDR2 reads YYNGEE. Trimming removed 0 bases from V and 1 base from J, with 2 bases in between. The CDR3: CASSVDSYEQYF. Written as DNA, the CDR3 is TGTGCCAGCAGCGTAGATTCCTACGAGCAGTACTTC.

The chain has TRBV18 and TRBJ1-1; possible D gene TRBD1, 5 bases. This CDR3 is built from 14 residues. Looked up from germline, CDR1 is KGHSH and CDR2 is LQKENI. V dropped 6 bases and J dropped 1 base, with 12 bases sitting between them. CDR3 residues: CASSTGLENTEAFF. DNA of the CDR3: TGTGCCAGCTCGACGGGACTTGAGAACACTGAAGCTTTCTTT.

The sample holds a few counts of this clone. The chain carries TRBV29-1 and TRBJ1-1; D might be TRBD1 (5 bases). Trimming took off 7 bases at V and 4 bases at J, with 19 bases between the two ends. The CDR3 spans 14 residues. Looked up from germline, CDR1 is SQVTM and CDR2 is ANQGSEA. CDR3 in DNA: TGCAGCGCCCCTCCGGCAGGGAGTCCCACTGAAGCTTTCTTT. Translating it yields CSAPPAGSPTEAFF.

The chain couples TRBV18 to TRBJ1-1; D not resolved. V lost 3 bases and J lost 4, with 9 bases in between. CDR1 and CDR2 from the germline V gene are KGHSH and LQKENI. The CDR3 sequence is 13 residues long. In DNA form, the CDR3 reads TGTGCCAGCTCACCTGACGAGCGCACTGAAGCTTTCTTT. Amino acids: CASSPDERTEAFF. Drawing the rest from reference TRBV18 and TRBJ1-1, the complete variable domain is NAGVMQNPRHLVRRRGQEARLRCSPMKGHSHVYWYRQLPEEGLKFMVYLQKENIIDESGMPKERFSAEFPKEGPSILRIQQVVRGDSAAYFCASSPDERTEAFFGQGTRLTVV.

The chain links TRBV18 to TRBJ2-7; no definite D call. CDR1 is KGHSH and CDR2 is LQKENI in the germline V gene. This CDR3 region has 13 residues. The V end lost 5 bases, the J end lost 2 bases, and 10 bases lay between the germline ends. In DNA form, the CDR3 reads TGTGCCAGCTCATCGATCCTTGCCTACGAGCAGTACTTC. This sequence encodes CASSSILAYEQYF.

The rearrangement links TRBV4-2 to TRBJ2-5; 13 positions agree with TRBD2. Germline V gives CDR1 LGHNA, CDR2 YNFKEQ. The CDR3 length is 15 residues. Unmatched junction bases numbered 2, after V lost 4 bases and J lost 3 bases. The CDR3 region is CASSPGLAGEETQYF. DNA of the CDR3: TGTGCCAGCAGCCCCGGACTAGCGGGGGAAGAGACCCAGTACTTC.

This clone was seen once. The V call is TRBV7-3, the J call TRBJ2-1; D might be TRBD1 (5 bases). Deletions cut 5 bases from V and 2 bases from J, with 10 bases between. Germline lookup yields CDR1 SGHTA and CDR2 FQGTGA. The CDR3 has 14 amino acids. The CDR3 DNA is TGTGCCAGCAGCCCCCAGGGAACCTACAATGAGCAGTTCTTC. Amino acids: CASSPQGTYNEQFF. The entire variable domain, with the rest obtained from reference TRBV7-3 and TRBJ2-1, is as follows: GAGVSQTPSNKVTEKGKYVELRCDPISGHTALYWYRQSLGQGPEFLIYFQGTGAADDSGLPNDRFFAVRPEGSVSTLKIQRTERGDSAVYLCASSPQGTYNEQFFGPGTRLTVL.